Each of the 12 T cell receptor beta chains below was sequenced from the same sample in a study of T cell responses to AZD1222 COVID-19 vaccine. The table came from immunoSEQ multiplex PCR; TCRdb's copy has only in-frame clones and leaves some out. The sample has some 65,000 clones, 75% to 85% seen once. The sample was peripheral blood, taken on day 0 of MenACWY control vaccination. These receptors originate from an adult in good health.

The chain joins TRBV10-1 to TRBJ2-7; D perhaps matches TRBD2 (5 bases). The germline V gene encodes CDR1 WNHNN and CDR2 SYGVQD (reference sequence). V was shortened by 0 bases and J by 6 bases, with 9 bases between the two germline ends. The CDR3 consists of 13 residues. For the CDR3, the DNA is TGCGCCAGCAGTGAGTCTGGACTTTCCGAGCAGTACTTC. The encoded protein is CASSESGLSEQYF.

The rearrangement links TRBV19 to TRBJ2-7, with D unclear. CDR1 is LNHDA, CDR2 SQIVND, per germline (reference sequence). The CDR3 consists of 13 residues. V lost 5 bases and J 5 bases, leaving 13 bases between the germline ends. The chain's CDR3 is CASSFTPRDEQYF. The CDR3 DNA is TGTGCCAGTAGTTTTACCCCTCGCGACGAGCAGTACTTC. The whole variable domain, remainder taken from reference TRBV19 and TRBJ2-7, is DGGITQSPKYLFRKEGQNVTLSCEQNLNHDAMYWYRQDPGQGLRLIYYSQIVNDFQKGDIAEGYSVSREKKESFPLTVTSAQKNPTAFYLCASSFTPRDEQYFGPGTRLTVT.

DNA for the CDR3: TGTGCCAGCAGTTCCCGTTTACAGTCGAACACCGGGGAGCTGTTTTTT. Encoded protein: CASSSRLQSNTGELFF. This chain connects TRBV6-2 or TRBV6-3 to TRBJ2-2; no clear D. The CDR3 runs to 16 residues. CDR1 and CDR2 from the germline V gene are MNHEY and SVGEGT. V was trimmed by 4 bases and J by 0 bases, leaving 12 bases between them.

The DNA of the CDR3 is TGTGCCAGCAGCTCTACTAGCGGGACAGATACGCAGTATTTT. Translating it yields CASSSTSGTDTQYF. This rearrangement joins TRBV11-3 to TRBJ2-3; 9 bases agree with TRBD2. Germline V gene data show CDR1 as SGHNT and CDR2 as YENEEA. The CDR3 runs to 14 residues. With V trimmed by 4 bases and J by 3 bases, 2 bases remained unmatched.

CDR3 residues: CASSYSASGSQDEQFF. CDR3 bases: TGTGCCAGCAGTTACTCGGCTAGCGGGAGTCAGGATGAGCAGTTCTTC. The V call is TRBV6-6, the J call TRBJ2-1; TRBD2 aligns across 10 bases. The CDR3 is 16 amino acids. Germline CDR1 reads MNHNY; CDR2 reads SVGAGI (reference sequence). J gave up 8 bases and V 0 bases, and 7 bases lay outside the gene matches.

V gene TRBV19 combines with J gene TRBJ2-7; no reliable D call. Germline CDR1 LNHDA, CDR2 SQIVND (reference sequence). This CDR3 region has 15 residues. V lost 0 bases and J 2 bases, leaving 11 bases between the germline ends. CDR3 protein: CASSIDESAAYEQYF. CDR3 coding DNA: TGTGCCAGTAGTATAGATGAGTCGGCCGCCTACGAGCAGTACTTC.

The chain couples TRBV5-4 to TRBJ1-2, with D maybe TRBD1 (5 bases). Germline-derived CDR1 and CDR2 are SGHNT and YYREEE (reference sequence). CDR3 length: 17 amino acids. Trimming took off 1 base at V and 7 bases at J, with 23 bases between the two ends. CDR3 DNA sequence: TGTGCCAGCAGCTTGAAGGTCTCGGGACCGCGGGGTCGTGGCTACACCTTC. It translates to CASSLKVSGPRGRGYTF.

This clone was detected only a few times. The chain links TRBV10-3 to TRBJ2-5; D remains ambiguous. V was cut by 2 bases and J by 5 bases, with 9 bases left in between. The CDR3 is made up of 13 amino acids. Germline V gives CDR1 ENHRY, CDR2 SYGVKD. The CDR3 DNA sequence: TGTGCCATCAGTGAGCGACTCTTGGAGACCCAGTACTTC. Translating it yields CAISERLLETQYF.

The chain uses TRBV5-1 and TRBJ2-7; TRBD1 is a possible D gene (6 bases). This CDR3 has 13 residues. V was cut by 7 bases and J by 3 bases, with 14 bases left in between. The germline CDR1 and CDR2 sequences are SGHRS and YFSETQ. Written as DNA, the CDR3 is TGCGCCAGCTCGCCGGGGACATTCTACGAGCAGTACTTC. This codes for CASSPGTFYEQYF.

The V and J genes are TRBV29-1 and TRBJ2-1; D uncertain. V was trimmed by 3 bases and J by 3 bases, leaving 3 bases between them. CDR3 length equals 11 residues. Germline V gene sequence: CDR1 SQVTM, CDR2 ANQGSEA. CDR3 coding DNA: TGCAGCGTTGACAGCTACAATGAGCAGTTCTTC. Translated, it gives CSVDSYNEQFF.

This sequence joins TRBV30 and TRBJ1-6; maybe TRBD1 (6 bases). V was trimmed by 1 base and J by 5 bases, leaving 9 bases between them. Germline CDR1 and CDR2: GTSNPN and SVGIG (reference sequence). The length of the CDR3 is 14 residues. In DNA, the CDR3 is TGTGCCTGGAGTGAGGGACACAATAATTCACCCCTCCACTTT. It is translated as CAWSEGHNNSPLHF.

The rearrangement joins TRBV15 to TRBJ2-1, with a possible D match to TRBD1 (5 bases). The V and J ends lost 1 base and 5 bases respectively, with 12 bases between them. Germline CDR1 reads LNHNV; CDR2 reads YYDKDF (reference sequence). The CDR3 runs to 15 residues. DNA of the CDR3: TGTGCCACCAGCAGAGCCATTCGACAGAACAATGAGCAGTTCTTC. Protein product: CATSRAIRQNNEQFF.